Reported below is one TCR beta chain. Its antigen is as yet unknown. V lost 1 base, J lost 8 bases, and 9 bases stayed unmatched. Germline CDR1 reads SNHLY; CDR2 reads FYNNEI. The CDR3 has 16 residues. The entry originates in a study of cytomegalovirus exposure and HLA in healthy donors. 13 Jbeta primers and 60 Vbeta primers were used for the PCR. Here immunoSEQ multiplex PCR was the method, and the copy in TCRdb shows in-frame clones only, minus some. The sample comprises over 90,000 clones, approximately 76% of which are singletons, and around 19% rests with the top ten. Study-wide points: A later analysis found that most CMV-associated TCR beta chains appeared HLA-restricted. V- and J-gene trimming of TCR beta was linked (in a later analysis) to a missense DCLRE1C variant. The availability of immune exposure information extended only to CMV serostatus.

Each donor was nominally healthy when sampled (though unrecorded immune exposures were likely). The TCR originated in a woman between 55 and 75 years old in good health and CMV-seropositive. The sequenced sample consisted of PBMCs. The chain is built from TRBV2 and TRBJ1-4; 8 nucleotides line up with TRBD1. CDR3 coding DNA: TGTGCCAGCAGTGAAGGGAGGACAGGGAAGGGCGAAAAACTGTTTTTT. Protein sequence: CASSEGRTGKGEKLFF.